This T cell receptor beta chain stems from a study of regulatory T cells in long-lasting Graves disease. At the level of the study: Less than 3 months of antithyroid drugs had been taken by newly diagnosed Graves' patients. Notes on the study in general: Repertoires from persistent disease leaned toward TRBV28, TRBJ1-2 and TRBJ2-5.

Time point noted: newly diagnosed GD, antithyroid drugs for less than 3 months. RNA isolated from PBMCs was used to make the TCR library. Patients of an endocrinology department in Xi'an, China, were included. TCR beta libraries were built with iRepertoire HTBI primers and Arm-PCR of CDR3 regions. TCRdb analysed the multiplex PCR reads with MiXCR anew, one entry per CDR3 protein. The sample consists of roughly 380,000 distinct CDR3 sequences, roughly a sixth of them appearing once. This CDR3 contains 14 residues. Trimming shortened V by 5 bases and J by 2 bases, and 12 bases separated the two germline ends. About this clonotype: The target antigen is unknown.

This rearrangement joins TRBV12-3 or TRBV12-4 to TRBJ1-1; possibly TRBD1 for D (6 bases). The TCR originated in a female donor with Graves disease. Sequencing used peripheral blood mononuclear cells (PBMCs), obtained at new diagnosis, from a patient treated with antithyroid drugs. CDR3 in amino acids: CASSHRVVNTEAFF. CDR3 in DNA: TGTGCCAGCAGTCACAGGGTGGTAAACACTGAAGCTTTCTTT.